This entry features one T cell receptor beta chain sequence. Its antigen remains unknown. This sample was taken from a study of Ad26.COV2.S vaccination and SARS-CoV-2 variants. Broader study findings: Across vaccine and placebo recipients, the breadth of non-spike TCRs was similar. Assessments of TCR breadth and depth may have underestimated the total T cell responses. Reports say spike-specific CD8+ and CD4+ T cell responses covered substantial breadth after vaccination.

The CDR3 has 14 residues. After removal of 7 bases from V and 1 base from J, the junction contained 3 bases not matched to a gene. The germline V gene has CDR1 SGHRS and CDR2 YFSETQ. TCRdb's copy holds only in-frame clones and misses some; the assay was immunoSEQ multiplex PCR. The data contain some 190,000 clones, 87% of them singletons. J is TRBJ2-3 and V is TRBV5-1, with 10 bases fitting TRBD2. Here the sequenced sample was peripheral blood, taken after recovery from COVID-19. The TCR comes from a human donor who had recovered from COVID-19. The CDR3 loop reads CASGAGGGTDTQYF. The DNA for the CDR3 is TGCGCCAGCGGAGCGGGAGGGGGCACAGATACGCAGTATTTT.